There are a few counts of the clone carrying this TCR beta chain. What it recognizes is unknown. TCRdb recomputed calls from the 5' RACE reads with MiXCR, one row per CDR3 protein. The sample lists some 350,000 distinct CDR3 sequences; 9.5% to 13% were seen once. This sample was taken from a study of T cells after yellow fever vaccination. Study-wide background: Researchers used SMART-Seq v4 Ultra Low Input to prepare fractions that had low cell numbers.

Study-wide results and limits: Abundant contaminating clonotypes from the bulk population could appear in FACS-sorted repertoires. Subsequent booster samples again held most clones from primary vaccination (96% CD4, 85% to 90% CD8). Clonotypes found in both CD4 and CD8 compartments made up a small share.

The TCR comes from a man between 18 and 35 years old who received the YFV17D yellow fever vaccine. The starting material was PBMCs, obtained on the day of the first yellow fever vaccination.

CDR3 DNA: TGTGCCAGCAGCTTCGGGCCTCAGCCCCAGCATTTT. Its protein is CASSFGPQPQHF. The chain carries TRBV7-2 and TRBJ1-5; D is unresolved. In germline, CDR1 is SGHTA, CDR2 FQGNSA. Trimming took off 3 bases at V and 6 bases at J, with 6 bases between the two ends. The CDR3 length is 12 residues.